This T cell receptor (beta chain) was captured by sequencing in a study of beta chain features in type 1 diabetes. With 5 bases clipped from V and 3 bases from J, the junction kept 8 bases outside the gene matches. Germline loops: CDR1 SGHAT, CDR2 FQNNGV. This CDR3 is 15 amino acids long. A sort by CD45RO/CCR7/CD25/CD127/CD95/CD27 yielded CD4+ naive, central memory, regulatory and stem cell-like memory cells. Each sorted population was over 98% pure. Reverse transcription of all isolated RNA meant that expressed TCRB transcripts were sequenced. The protocol was immunoSEQ multiplex PCR, while the TCRdb copy is restricted to in-frame clones and leaves out a portion. The data hold 150,000 to 160,000 clones, with 11% observed a single time.

Sample: central memory CD4+ T cells from blood. The TCR was taken from a man aged 18 to 30 in good health. The chain is built from TRBV11-2 and TRBJ2-7, with 9 nucleotides matching TRBD2. The CDR3 reads CASSPAASGDYEQYF. The DNA for the CDR3 is TGTGCCAGCAGCCCCGCGGCTAGCGGGGACTACGAGCAGTACTTC. Using reference TRBV11-2 and TRBJ2-7 for the parts outside the CDR3, the full variable domain is EAGVAQSPRYKIIEKRQSVAFWCNPISGHATLYWYQQILGQGPKLLIQFQNNGVVDDSQLPKDRFSAERLKGVDSTLKIQPAKLEDSAVYLCASSPAASGDYEQYFGPGTRLTVT.